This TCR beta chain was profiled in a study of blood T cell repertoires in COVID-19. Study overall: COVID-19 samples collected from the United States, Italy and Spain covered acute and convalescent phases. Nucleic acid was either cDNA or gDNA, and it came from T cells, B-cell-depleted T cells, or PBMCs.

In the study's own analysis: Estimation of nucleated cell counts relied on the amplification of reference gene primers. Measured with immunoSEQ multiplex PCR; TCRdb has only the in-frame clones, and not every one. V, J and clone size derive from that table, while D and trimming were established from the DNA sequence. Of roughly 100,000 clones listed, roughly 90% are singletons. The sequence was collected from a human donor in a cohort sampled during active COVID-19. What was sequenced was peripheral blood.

In DNA, the CDR3 is TGTGCCAGCAGCCGTACTCCGGACAGTTCCGAGCAGTACTTC. It codes for CASSRTPDSSEQYF. V gene TRBV13 combines with J gene TRBJ2-7; D is possibly TRBD1 (6 bases). This CDR3 region has 14 residues. CDR1 is PRHDT and CDR2 is FYEKMQ in the germline V gene (reference sequence). The V gene lost 5 bases and the J gene lost 6 bases, with 17 bases spanning the gap.